This TCR beta chain stems from a study of blood T cell repertoires in COVID-19. Original processing methods: The authors estimated nucleated cell counts from reference gene primer amplification. Profiled with immunoSEQ multiplex PCR; TCRdb holds only in-frame clones, not every one. The D gene and trimming were derived from the DNA, and the V and J assignments and clone size from that table. The sample has about 150,000 clones, more than 75% seen once; the top ten hold roughly 4.7%. This CDR3 contains 12 residues. The germline V and J ends were trimmed by 3 bases and 11 bases, with 10 bases remaining between them. Germline lookup yields CDR1 KGHDR and CDR2 SFDVKD.

Material for sequencing was peripheral blood. The chain links TRBV24-1 to TRBJ1-5, with D perhaps matching TRBD1 (5 bases). The sequence came from a woman aged 45-60 years with acute or convalescent COVID-19. CDR3 sequence: CATSDPAGSQHF. CDR3 nucleotide sequence: TGTGCCACCAGTGATCCCGCAGGGTCCCAGCATTTT.